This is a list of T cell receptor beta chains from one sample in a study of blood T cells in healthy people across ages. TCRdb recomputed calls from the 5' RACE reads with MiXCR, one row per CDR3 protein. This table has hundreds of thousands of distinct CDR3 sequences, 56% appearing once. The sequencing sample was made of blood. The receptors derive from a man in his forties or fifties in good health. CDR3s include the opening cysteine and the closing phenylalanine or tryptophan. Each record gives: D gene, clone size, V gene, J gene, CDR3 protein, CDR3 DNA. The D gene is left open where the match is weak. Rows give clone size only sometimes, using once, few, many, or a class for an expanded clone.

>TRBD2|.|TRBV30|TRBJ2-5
CAWRLAGRETQYF
TGTGCCTGGAGGTTAGCGGGGAGAGAGACCCAGTACTTC
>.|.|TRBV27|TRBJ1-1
CASSLSAGVGTEAFF
TGTGCCAGCAGTTTATCGGCAGGGGTTGGCACTGAAGCTTTCTTT
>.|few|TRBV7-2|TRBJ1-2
CASSGQGPLSGYTF
TGTGCCAGCAGCGGCCAGGGACCCCTTTCTGGCTACACCTTC
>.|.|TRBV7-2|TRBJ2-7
CASSFTGGAYYEQYF
TGTGCCAGCAGCTTTACGGGGGGCGCCTACTACGAGCAGTACTTC
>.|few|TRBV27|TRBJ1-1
CASSPRGGRDVNTEAFF
TGTGCCAGCAGTCCAAGGGGGGGCAGGGACGTCAACACTGAAGCTTTCTTT
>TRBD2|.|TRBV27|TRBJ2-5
CASSAGGGRIQETQYF
TGTGCCAGCAGTGCGGGAGGGGGGCGCATCCAAGAGACCCAGTACTTC
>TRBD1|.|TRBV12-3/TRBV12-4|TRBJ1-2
CASSLLGQGTYGYTF
TGTGCCAGCAGTTTATTGGGACAGGGAACTTATGGCTACACCTTC
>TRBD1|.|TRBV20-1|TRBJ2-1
CSATGGKGNEQFF
TGCAGTGCTACAGGGGGCAAAGGCAATGAGCAGTTCTTC
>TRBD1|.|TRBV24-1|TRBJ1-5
CATSVTGQANQPQHF
TGTGCCACCAGTGTGACGGGACAGGCAAATCAGCCCCAGCATTTT
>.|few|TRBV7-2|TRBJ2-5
CASSLAWQQETQYF
TGTGCCAGCAGCTTAGCGTGGCAGCAAGAGACCCAGTACTTC
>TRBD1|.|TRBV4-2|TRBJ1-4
CASTLDRDEKLFF
TGTGCCAGCACCCTAGACAGGGATGAAAAACTGTTTTTT
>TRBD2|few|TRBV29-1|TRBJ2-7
CSVEGTSGAYEQYF
TGCAGCGTTGAGGGGACTAGCGGTGCCTACGAGCAGTACTTC
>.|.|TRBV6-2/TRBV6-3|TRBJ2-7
CASSYSTGAPGTSRYEQYF
TGTGCCAGCAGTTACTCGACAGGGGCCCCTGGGACTAGCAGATACGAGCAGTACTTC
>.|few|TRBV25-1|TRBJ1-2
CASSELRLTKGRVYTF
TGTGCCAGCAGTGAATTAAGGTTGACAAAAGGACGAGTCTACACCTTC
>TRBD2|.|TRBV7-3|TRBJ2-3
CASSLIGGGGTDTQYF
TGTGCCAGCAGCTTAATCGGCGGGGGGGGCACAGATACGCAGTATTTT
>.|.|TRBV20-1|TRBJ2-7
CSARRSSSSYNEQYF
TGCAGTGCTAGGCGTTCGTCTAGCTCCTACAATGAGCAGTACTTC
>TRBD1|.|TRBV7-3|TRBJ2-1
CASSGRRDSQHNEQFF
TGTGCCAGCAGCGGCCGCCGGGACAGCCAACACAATGAGCAGTTCTTC